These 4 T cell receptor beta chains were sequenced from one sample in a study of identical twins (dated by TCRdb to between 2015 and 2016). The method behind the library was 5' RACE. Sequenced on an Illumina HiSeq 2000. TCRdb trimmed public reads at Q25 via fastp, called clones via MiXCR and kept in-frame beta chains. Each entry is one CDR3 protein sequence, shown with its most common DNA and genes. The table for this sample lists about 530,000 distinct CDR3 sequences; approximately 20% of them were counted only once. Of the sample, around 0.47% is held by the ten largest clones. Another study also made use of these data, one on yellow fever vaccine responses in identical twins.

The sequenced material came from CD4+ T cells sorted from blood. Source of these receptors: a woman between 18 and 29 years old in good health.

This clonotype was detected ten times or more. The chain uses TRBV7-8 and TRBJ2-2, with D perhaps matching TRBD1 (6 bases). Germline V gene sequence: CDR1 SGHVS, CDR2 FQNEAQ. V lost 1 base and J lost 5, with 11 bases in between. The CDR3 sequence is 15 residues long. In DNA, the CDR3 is TGTGCCAGCAGCTTAGTCGACAGGAGGACCGGGGAGCTGTTTTTT. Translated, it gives CASSLVDRRTGELFF.

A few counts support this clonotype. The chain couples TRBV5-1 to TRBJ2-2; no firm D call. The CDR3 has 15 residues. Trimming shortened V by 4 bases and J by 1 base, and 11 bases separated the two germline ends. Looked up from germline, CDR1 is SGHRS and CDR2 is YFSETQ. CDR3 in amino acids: CASSPPWENTGELFF. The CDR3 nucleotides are TGCGCCAGCAGCCCCCCCTGGGAGAACACCGGGGAGCTGTTTTTT.

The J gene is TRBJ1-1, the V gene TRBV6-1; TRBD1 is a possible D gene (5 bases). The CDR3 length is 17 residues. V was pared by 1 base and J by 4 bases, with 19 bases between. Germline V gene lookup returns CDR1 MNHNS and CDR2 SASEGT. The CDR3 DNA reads TGTGCCAGCAGTGAAGGGGCAGATTGGGGGTTGGGCACTGAAGCTTTCTTT. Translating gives CASSEGADWGLGTEAFF.

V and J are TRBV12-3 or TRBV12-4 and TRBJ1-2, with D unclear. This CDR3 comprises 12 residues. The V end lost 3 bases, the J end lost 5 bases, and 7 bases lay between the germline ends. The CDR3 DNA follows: TGTGCCAGCAGTTTCGATGGGTATGGCTACACCTTC. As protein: CASSFDGYGYTF.